This T cell receptor (beta chain) is from a study of T cell responses to AZD1222 COVID-19 vaccine. V was pared by 4 bases and J by 7 bases, with 9 bases of the junction left unmatched. CDR3 length: 15 residues. CDR1 is SGHKS and CDR2 is YYEKEE in the germline V gene (reference sequence). The data were produced by immunoSEQ multiplex PCR, yet TCRdb's version contains in-frame clones alone and is incomplete. The sample gives 130,000 to 150,000 clones, around 90% of which show up once; approximately 2% is in the top ten. The sequences come from peripheral blood, collected 28 days after the second AZD1222 dose. The receptor's source is an adult who received the AZD1222 COVID-19 vaccine. The chain has TRBV5-5 and TRBJ1-2, with 11 positions matching TRBD1. In nucleotides, the CDR3 is TGTGCCAGCAGCCCGGACAGGGGGCGAGGCTTTGGCTACACCTTC. Translation gives CASSPDRGRGFGYTF. Complete variable domain (other parts from reference TRBV5-5 and TRBJ1-2): DAGVTQSPTHLIKTRGQQVTLRCSPISGHKSVSWYQQVLGQGPQFIFQYYEKEERGRGNFPDRFSARQFPNYSSELNVNALLLGDSALYLCASSPDRGRGFGYTFGSGTRLTVV.